The 5 T cell receptor beta chains given below trace back to one sample, sequenced in a study of radiation and T cells in renal cell carcinoma. The assay was immunoSEQ multiplex PCR, and TCRdb's table has in-frame clones only and misses some. The sample carries under 200,000 clones, less than 90% recorded once. The sample's time point: blood 4 weeks post-SBRT, at nephrectomy. The treatment: 15 Gy SBRT to primary tumor, nephrectomy 4 weeks later. Sample: blood, taken from a patient whose treatment included radiotherapy and nephrectomy. Every receptor here comes from a woman in her forties or fifties with renal cell carcinoma.

V is TRBV6-5 and J is TRBJ2-7, with 12 nucleotides matching TRBD1. The CDR3 spans 15 residues. Trimming cost V 5 bases and J 4 bases; bases outside gene matches: 6. Germline loops: CDR1 MNHEY, CDR2 SVGAGI. CDR3: CASSPRGQGAYEQYF. The CDR3 coding sequence is TGTGCCAGCAGTCCCCGGGGACAGGGGGCATACGAGCAGTACTTC.

The chain has TRBV4-2 and TRBJ2-2, with D perhaps TRBD2 (6 bases). V was trimmed by 4 bases and J by 7 bases, leaving 19 bases between them. This CDR3 has 16 residues. CDR1 and CDR2 (germline): LGHNA, YNFKEQ. The CDR3 DNA reads TGTGCCAGCAGCCGGGGGGTGCTGGGGGGAGGCGGGGAGCTGTTTTTT. It codes for CASSRGVLGGGGELFF.

This chain links TRBV2 with TRBJ2-5; 7 nucleotides match TRBD2. V shed 8 bases and J 0 bases; nucleotides not matched to a gene: 3. From germline, CDR1 is SNHLY and CDR2 FYNNEI. The CDR3 runs to 13 residues. The CDR3 is CASGGVYQETQYF. CDR3 sequence (DNA): TGTGCCAGCGGGGGGGTGTACCAAGAGACCCAGTACTTC. Full variable domain (missing parts from reference TRBV2 and TRBJ2-5): EPEVTQTPSHQVTQMGQEVILRCVPISNHLYFYWYRQILGQKVEFLVSFYNNEISEKSEIFDDQFSVERPDGSNFTLKIRSTKLEDSAMYFCASGGVYQETQYFGPGTRLLVL.

CDR3 region: CASSPDDLRSYTF. Written as DNA, the CDR3 is TGTGCCAGCAGCCCCGATGATTTGAGAAGCTACACCTTC. The chain is built from TRBV7-9 and TRBJ1-2, with D hard to call. Trimming shortened V by 5 bases and J by 9 bases, and 16 bases separated the two germline ends. The germline V gene encodes CDR1 SEHNR and CDR2 FQNEAQ (reference sequence). This CDR3 spans 13 amino acids.

The V call is TRBV6-1, the J call TRBJ2-7, with a tentative D call TRBD2 (6 bases). Germline V CDR1 and CDR2: MNHNS, SASEGT. V lost 5 bases and J lost 4, with 12 bases in between. The CDR3 has 13 residues. CDR3 DNA sequence: TGTGCCAGCAGTCCCGGGGGATTTTACGAGCAGTACTTC. This sequence encodes CASSPGGFYEQYF.